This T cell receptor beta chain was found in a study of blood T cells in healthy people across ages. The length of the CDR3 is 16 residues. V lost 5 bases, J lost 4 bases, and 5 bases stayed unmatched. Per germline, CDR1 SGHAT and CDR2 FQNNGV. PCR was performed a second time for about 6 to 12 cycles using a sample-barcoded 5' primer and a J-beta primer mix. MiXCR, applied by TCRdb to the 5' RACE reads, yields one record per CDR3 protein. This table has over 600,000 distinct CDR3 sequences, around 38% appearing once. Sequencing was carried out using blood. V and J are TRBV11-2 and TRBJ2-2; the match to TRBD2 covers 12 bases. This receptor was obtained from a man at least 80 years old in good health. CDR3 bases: TGTGCCAGCAGCCGACTAGCGGGGGACCTCACCGGGGAGCTGTTTTTT. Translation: CASSRLAGDLTGELFF.